This is a list of T cell receptor beta chains from one sample in a study of beta chain features in type 1 diabetes. Method: immunoSEQ multiplex PCR; TCRdb's copy keeps in-frame clones and lacks some. The data show a few hundred thousand clones, 10% to 15% seen once. Sequencing was performed on naive CD4+ T cells from blood. All receptors derive from a man aged 18 to 29 in good health. The CDR3 runs from the conserved cysteine through the conserved F or W. Each record gives: CDR3 protein, CDR3 DNA, J gene, V gene, D gene, clone size. The D gene is left open where the match is weak. A clone size is listed for some rows: how often the clone was seen (once, few, many), or a class if it is expanded.

cdr3_aa: CASSLSGQIAYEQYF; cdr3_nt: TGTGCCAGCAGCCTGTCGGGACAGATCGCCTACGAGCAGTACTTC; j_call: TRBJ2-7; v_call: TRBV5-4; d_call: TRBD1; clone_size: few
cdr3_aa: CASSQDLKKNTEAFF; cdr3_nt: TGTGCCAGCAGCCAAGACCTAAAGAAGAACACTGAAGCTTTCTTT; j_call: TRBJ1-1; v_call: TRBV4-2; d_call: -; clone_size: few
cdr3_aa: CASSLGQGHTDTQYF; cdr3_nt: TGTGCCAGCAGCTTAGGGCAGGGGCACACAGATACGCAGTATTTT; j_call: TRBJ2-3; v_call: TRBV7-2; d_call: -; clone_size: few
cdr3_aa: CASSFDTSGNTIYF; cdr3_nt: TGCGCCAGCAGCTTCGACACCTCTGGAAACACCATATATTTT; j_call: TRBJ1-3; v_call: TRBV5-1; d_call: -; clone_size: -
cdr3_aa: CASSVGALGDQPQHF; cdr3_nt: TGTGCCAGCAGCGTAGGTGCTCTCGGAGATCAGCCCCAGCATTTT; j_call: TRBJ1-5; v_call: TRBV9; d_call: -; clone_size: few
cdr3_aa: CASSARTTNTGELFF; cdr3_nt: TGTGCCAGCAGTGCAAGGACAACGAACACCGGGGAGCTGTTTTTT; j_call: TRBJ2-2; v_call: TRBV6-1; d_call: -; clone_size: -
cdr3_aa: CASTATRPYEQYF; cdr3_nt: TGTGCCAGCACCGCGACTAGGCCCTACGAGCAGTACTTC; j_call: TRBJ2-7; v_call: TRBV6-5; d_call: -; clone_size: few
cdr3_aa: CASSLQGDTEAFF; cdr3_nt: TGCGCCAGCAGCTTGCAGGGGGACACTGAAGCTTTCTTT; j_call: TRBJ1-1; v_call: TRBV5-1; d_call: TRBD1; clone_size: -
cdr3_aa: CASSFLDTQYF; cdr3_nt: TGTGCCAGCAGCTTCCTTGATACGCAGTATTTT; j_call: TRBJ2-3; v_call: TRBV5-6; d_call: -; clone_size: -
cdr3_aa: CASSQKTADSPLHF; cdr3_nt: TGTGCCAGCAGCCAAAAGACTGCCGATTCACCCCTCCACTTT; j_call: TRBJ1-6; v_call: TRBV4-2; d_call: -; clone_size: -
cdr3_aa: CASSPGTSGAHTQYF; cdr3_nt: TGCGCCAGCAGCCCAGGGACTAGCGGGGCCCATACGCAGTATTTT; j_call: TRBJ2-3; v_call: TRBV5-1; d_call: TRBD2; clone_size: -
cdr3_aa: CASSLAPGQYGEQYF; cdr3_nt: TGTGCCAGCAGCTTAGCCCCCGGACAGTACGGGGAGCAGTACTTC; j_call: TRBJ2-7; v_call: TRBV7-2; d_call: -; clone_size: few
cdr3_aa: CAWSVADNQPQHF; cdr3_nt: TGTGCCTGGAGTGTGGCAGATAATCAGCCCCAGCATTTT; j_call: TRBJ1-5; v_call: TRBV30; d_call: -; clone_size: few
cdr3_aa: CASRPYDRELYEQYF; cdr3_nt: TGTGCCAGCAGACCCTACGACAGGGAACTCTACGAGCAGTACTTC; j_call: TRBJ2-7; v_call: TRBV27; d_call: TRBD1; clone_size: -
cdr3_aa: CASGLDVVGLAGVTDTQYF; cdr3_nt: TGTGCTAGTGGTTTGGACGTCGTGGGGCTAGCGGGAGTGACAGATACGCAGTATTTT; j_call: TRBJ2-3; v_call: TRBV12-5; d_call: TRBD2; clone_size: -
cdr3_aa: CAWSVGQGHQPQHF; cdr3_nt: TGTGCCTGGAGTGTAGGGCAGGGGCATCAGCCCCAGCATTTT; j_call: TRBJ1-5; v_call: TRBV30; d_call: -; clone_size: -
cdr3_aa: CASSSVLQSSYEQYF; cdr3_nt: TGTGCCAGCAGTTCGGTGTTACAGAGCTCCTACGAGCAGTACTTC; j_call: TRBJ2-7; v_call: TRBV6-5; d_call: -; clone_size: -
cdr3_aa: CASSSPLTGSYEQYF; cdr3_nt: TGTGCCAGCAGTTCCCCTTTGACAGGATCCTACGAGCAGTACTTC; j_call: TRBJ2-7; v_call: TRBV27; d_call: -; clone_size: -
cdr3_aa: CASSRPYSYEQYF; cdr3_nt: TGTGCCAGCAGCAGGCCGTACTCCTACGAGCAGTACTTC; j_call: TRBJ2-7; v_call: TRBV6-5; d_call: -; clone_size: few
cdr3_aa: CASSPRYF; cdr3_nt: TGTGCCAGCAGTCCCCGTTATTTT; j_call: TRBJ2-3; v_call: TRBV6-5; d_call: -; clone_size: -
cdr3_aa: CASRDRTSQPQHF; cdr3_nt: TGTGCCAGCAGAGACCGGACAAGCCAGCCCCAGCATTTT; j_call: TRBJ1-5; v_call: TRBV2; d_call: -; clone_size: few
cdr3_aa: CASRPVRAVYGYTF; cdr3_nt: TGTGCCAGCAGGCCAGTCAGGGCTGTTTATGGCTACACCTTC; j_call: TRBJ1-2; v_call: TRBV28; d_call: -; clone_size: few
cdr3_aa: CASSSVDRGQLPQAFF; cdr3_nt: TGTGCCAGCAGCTCCGTGGACAGGGGACAACTCCCGCAAGCTTTCTTT; j_call: TRBJ1-1; v_call: TRBV7-8; d_call: TRBD1; clone_size: -
cdr3_aa: CASSSGTGSTEAFF; cdr3_nt: TGTGCTAGCAGCTCCGGGACAGGGAGCACTGAAGCTTTCTTT; j_call: TRBJ1-1; v_call: TRBV7-7; d_call: TRBD1; clone_size: few
cdr3_aa: CASSSIAGIAYEQYF; cdr3_nt: TGTGCCAGCAGCTCTATAGCGGGAATCGCCTACGAGCAGTACTTC; j_call: TRBJ2-7; v_call: TRBV7-9; d_call: TRBD2; clone_size: -
cdr3_aa: CASSTANYGYTF; cdr3_nt: TGTGCCAGCAGTACAGCTAACTATGGCTACACCTTC; j_call: TRBJ1-2; v_call: TRBV28; d_call: -; clone_size: few
cdr3_aa: CASRGTGGYSNQPQHF; cdr3_nt: TGTGCCAGTAGGGGGACAGGGGGCTATAGCAATCAGCCCCAGCATTTT; j_call: TRBJ1-5; v_call: TRBV19; d_call: TRBD1; clone_size: few
cdr3_aa: CASSFGGYTDTQYF; cdr3_nt: TGTGCCAGCAGCTTCGGAGGGTACACAGATACGCAGTATTTT; j_call: TRBJ2-3; v_call: TRBV7-2; d_call: -; clone_size: few
cdr3_aa: CASSLDIANTGELFF; cdr3_nt: TGTGCCAGCAGCTTGGACATCGCGAACACCGGGGAGCTGTTTTTT; j_call: TRBJ2-2; v_call: TRBV5-6; d_call: -; clone_size: -
cdr3_aa: CASSIGFREKETQYF; cdr3_nt: TGTGCCAGTAGTATCGGGTTTCGGGAGAAAGAGACCCAGTACTTC; j_call: TRBJ2-5; v_call: TRBV19; d_call: -; clone_size: few
cdr3_aa: CASSREVPKGGGNIQYF; cdr3_nt: TGTGCCAGCAGCCGAGAGGTACCCAAGGGCGGGGGAAACATTCAGTACTTC; j_call: TRBJ2-4; v_call: TRBV4-2; d_call: TRBD2; clone_size: few
cdr3_aa: CASSLIRTAYNEQFF; cdr3_nt: TGTGCCAGCAGCTTAATCAGGACAGCTTACAATGAGCAGTTCTTC; j_call: TRBJ2-1; v_call: TRBV7-9; d_call: -; clone_size: few
cdr3_aa: CASSPQTGFGETQYF; cdr3_nt: TGTGCCAGCTCACCACAGACAGGGTTCGGAGAGACCCAGTACTTC; j_call: TRBJ2-5; v_call: TRBV18; d_call: TRBD1; clone_size: few
cdr3_aa: CASSVGWSSYEQYF; cdr3_nt: TGTGCCAGCAGCGTAGGATGGAGCTCCTACGAGCAGTACTTC; j_call: TRBJ2-7; v_call: TRBV9; d_call: -; clone_size: -
cdr3_aa: CASSHRGYEQYF; cdr3_nt: TGTGCCAGCAGTCATAGGGGGTACGAGCAGTACTTC; j_call: TRBJ2-7; v_call: TRBV6-5; d_call: -; clone_size: few
cdr3_aa: CASKGAGEGANVLTF; cdr3_nt: TGTGCCAGCAAAGGGGCGGGGGAAGGGGCCAACGTCCTGACTTTC; j_call: TRBJ2-6; v_call: TRBV28; d_call: TRBD2; clone_size: -
cdr3_aa: CAISTRGNSNYGYTF; cdr3_nt: TGTGCCATCTCGACAAGGGGAAATTCTAACTATGGCTACACCTTC; j_call: TRBJ1-2; v_call: TRBV10-3; d_call: -; clone_size: few
cdr3_aa: CASSQDQGRSTDTQYF; cdr3_nt: TGTGCCAGCAGCCAAGATCAGGGCAGGAGCACAGATACGCAGTATTTT; j_call: TRBJ2-3; v_call: TRBV14; d_call: -; clone_size: -
cdr3_aa: CASSVWTSGELYF; cdr3_nt: TGTGCCAGCAGCGTATGGACTAGCGGGGAACTGTACTTC; j_call: TRBJ2-7; v_call: TRBV7-3; d_call: TRBD2; clone_size: few
cdr3_aa: CASSVEPQSYEQYF; cdr3_nt: TGTGCCAGCAGCGTAGAACCTCAGTCCTACGAGCAGTACTTC; j_call: TRBJ2-7; v_call: TRBV9; d_call: -; clone_size: -
cdr3_aa: CASSVWDRAQETQYF; cdr3_nt: TGTGCCAGCAGCGTATGGGACAGGGCTCAAGAGACCCAGTACTTC; j_call: TRBJ2-5; v_call: TRBV9; d_call: TRBD1; clone_size: -
cdr3_aa: CAISDSGEYGYTF; cdr3_nt: TGTGCCATCAGTGATTCCGGGGAATATGGCTACACCTTC; j_call: TRBJ1-2; v_call: TRBV10-3; d_call: -; clone_size: -
cdr3_aa: CASSVAGTINEQFF; cdr3_nt: TGTGCCAGCAGCGTAGCCGGGACAATCAATGAGCAGTTCTTC; j_call: TRBJ2-1; v_call: TRBV9; d_call: -; clone_size: few
cdr3_aa: CASSFGGGGQTQYF; cdr3_nt: TGTGCTAGCAGCTTCGGAGGCGGAGGACAGACCCAGTACTTC; j_call: TRBJ2-5; v_call: TRBV7-7; d_call: -; clone_size: -
cdr3_aa: CASSCKGQTYNEQFF; cdr3_nt: TGTGCCAGCAGTTGTAAGGGACAGACCTACAATGAGCAGTTCTTC; j_call: TRBJ2-1; v_call: TRBV6-5; d_call: TRBD1; clone_size: -
cdr3_aa: CASSFNPGTDTQYF; cdr3_nt: TGTGCCAGCAGCTTTAATCCTGGCACAGATACGCAGTATTTT; j_call: TRBJ2-3; v_call: TRBV11-1; d_call: -; clone_size: few
cdr3_aa: CASSEGGTANEKLFF; cdr3_nt: TGTGCCAGCAGTGAGGGCGGGACGGCTAATGAAAAACTGTTTTTT; j_call: TRBJ1-4; v_call: TRBV25-1; d_call: -; clone_size: -
cdr3_aa: CASSVGRTSAPETQYF; cdr3_nt: TGTGCCAGCAGCGTCGGGCGGACTAGTGCGCCGGAGACCCAGTACTTC; j_call: TRBJ2-5; v_call: TRBV7-9; d_call: TRBD2; clone_size: few
cdr3_aa: CAWSPQYEQYF; cdr3_nt: TGTGCCTGGAGTCCCCAATACGAGCAGTACTTC; j_call: TRBJ2-7; v_call: TRBV30; d_call: -; clone_size: few
cdr3_aa: CASSPFGPGGFINTEAFF; cdr3_nt: TGTGCCAGCAGTCCCTTTGGGCCAGGGGGCTTTATCAACACTGAAGCTTTCTTT; j_call: TRBJ1-1; v_call: TRBV27; d_call: TRBD1; clone_size: -
cdr3_aa: CAWSVGLAYEQYF; cdr3_nt: TGTGCCTGGAGTGTGGGACTAGCGTACGAGCAGTACTTC; j_call: TRBJ2-7; v_call: TRBV30; d_call: TRBD2; clone_size: few
cdr3_aa: CAFDSLNQPQHF; cdr3_nt: TGTGCCTTTGACAGCCTCAATCAGCCCCAGCATTTT; j_call: TRBJ1-5; v_call: TRBV30; d_call: -; clone_size: few
cdr3_aa: CASSRTGVRQPQHF; cdr3_nt: TGTGCCAGCAGTCGGACAGGGGTTCGGCAGCCCCAGCATTTT; j_call: TRBJ1-5; v_call: TRBV6-5; d_call: TRBD1; clone_size: -
cdr3_aa: CASSQDWGLNYGYTF; cdr3_nt: TGCGCCAGCAGCCAAGATTGGGGCCTAAACTATGGCTACACCTTC; j_call: TRBJ1-2; v_call: TRBV4-3; d_call: -; clone_size: -
cdr3_aa: CASTRWRIGNQPQHF; cdr3_nt: TGTGCCAGCACCCGATGGAGGATCGGCAATCAGCCCCAGCATTTT; j_call: TRBJ1-5; v_call: TRBV28; d_call: -; clone_size: -